This T cell receptor beta chain came from a study of shared clonotypes between healthy human individuals. Note on this clone: Its antigen is as yet unknown.

General study findings and limits: Depth was large, yet rarefaction showed that sorted-subset sequencing was incomplete. Measured sharing among donors was expected to vary with sequencing depth. Non-shared clonotypes were found to have lower generation probabilities than the clonotypes that were shared by all four of the sorted-subset donors.

Replicate PCRs run on sorted subsets employed approximately 180 ng DNA, approximately 30,000 T cell genomes. Method: immunoSEQ multiplex PCR; TCRdb's copy keeps in-frame clones and lacks some. This sample has approximately 1.4 million clones, with approximately 98% found just once. V was pared by 0 bases and J by 0 bases, with 9 bases between. Germline loops: CDR1 MNHEY, CDR2 SVGAGI. The CDR3 covers 16 residues. Sequencing used naive CD4+ T cells sorted from blood. Sample subset: CD45RA+ positively selected. This chain links TRBV6-5 with TRBJ1-3, with no clear D. The origin of this receptor is a young man in good health. This chain's CDR3 is CASSYSFGSSGNTIYF. CDR3 coding DNA: TGTGCCAGCAGTTACTCATTCGGTAGCTCTGGAAACACCATATATTTT.